Given below is one T cell receptor beta chain in context. Antigen specificity is unknown. Using immunoSEQ multiplex PCR, the repertoire was profiled, and TCRdb retains in-frame clones only, with some absent. Here the sample spans about 53,000 clones, over 70% being singletons. Germline loops: CDR1 SGHDT, CDR2 YYEEEE. With 4 bases removed from V and 0 bases from J, the gap between germline ends came to 17 bases. The CDR3 totals 17 residues. These data belong to a study of T cells in localized non-small cell lung cancer. Study-level points and caveats: Tumor trailed uninvolved adjacent lung in T cell clonality, which peaked there. With higher T cell density in blood came longer overall survival. In adjacent lung appeared a median around 55 of the top 100 tumor clones.

The V call is TRBV5-6, the J call TRBJ2-1, with D possibly called TRBD1 or TRBD2 (5 bases each). Sample: peripheral blood mononuclear cells, taken before any cancer treatment. The sequence was obtained from a man aged 40 to 70 with stage III lung adenocarcinoma. In DNA, the CDR3 is TGTGCCAGCAGCATCCTGAGGGGCCCCGGCTCCTACAATGAGCAGTTCTTC. This encodes CASSILRGPGSYNEQFF.